This T cell receptor beta chain was retrieved from a study of identical twins (dated by TCRdb to the mid-2010s). For context, the study as a whole: To test whether fetal clonotypes persist, this study deep-sequenced TCR alpha and beta repertoires from monozygotic twins, from unrelated adults of various ages, and from cord blood. To rule out contamination, replicate twin experiments were performed at different times with different library preparation protocols. The investigation overall reported the following: The excess sharing between twins in beta out-of-frame sequences was weaker because fewer shared sequences reduced the signal-to-noise ratio. Out-of-frame TCR alpha sequences shared between twins showed an excess of low generation-probability sequences compared with coincidental sharing between unrelated individuals. Zero-insertion analyses could be partly confounded by invariant T cells such as MAIT and iNKT, although diverse VJ usage argued against such confounding for most clonotypes. Because the same donors could not be followed over many years, conclusions were based on cross-sectional statistical analysis. Fewer insertions were carried by abundant cord blood beta clonotypes, a similar but weaker trend appeared in young adult naive repertoires, and no such trend appeared in memory repertoires. Recombination models systematically underestimated out-of-frame TCR alpha sharing in monozygotic twins but agreed with sharing between unrelated individuals.

Receptor libraries were prepared by 5' RACE. Sequencing instrument: Illumina HiSeq 2000. Template switching introduced a universal primer binding site; the final cDNA contained a unique molecular identifier, enabling accurate counting of TCR cDNA molecules. First-strand cDNA for TCR alpha and beta chains was synthesized from specific primers in the conserved constant-segment region. To control for contamination, each cDNA library was double barcoded with a SMART-Mk sample barcode plus Illumina barcodes. Two successive PCR steps introduced TruSeq adapter sequences along with Illumina sample barcodes. The Illumina HiSeq platform was used with custom primers to sequence TCR alpha and beta cDNA libraries. Regarding the original processing steps: MiGEC was used to process raw reads and extract unique molecular identifiers, and MiXCR was used to find CDR3 positions. For each individual, recombination models were inferred using an EM algorithm with the repgenHMM and IGoR tools. Shared clonotype analysis was performed with the tcR package in R, normalizing sharing by the product of cloneset sizes. To study raw recombination free of thymic and clonal selection effects, out-of-frame nonproductive sequences were analyzed. The raw public data were reprocessed by TCRdb itself: fastp quality trimming at Q25, MiXCR clonotype calling, in-frame beta chains only. Entries that share a CDR3 protein sequence are merged under the most common genes and DNA. The authors' filters were not applied to this entry. Here the sample has 450,000 or so distinct CDR3 sequences; around 24% occur a single time. 2.9% of the sample rests with the top ten.

In its sample, this clonotype was seen a few times. The specificity of this receptor is unknown. No much larger clonotype is one base removed from it; base qualities were not supplied. The CDR3 starts with the cysteine, ends with the phenylalanine, and has 14 residues. This entry keeps only the CDR3 DNA: 42 bases, framed from base 1. Reading the germline V gene (reference sequence) gives CDR1 DFQATT and CDR2 SNEGSKA. V is pruned by 6 bases and J by 6 bases, leaving 11 bases of the junction without a gene match. All donors were healthy Caucasians. Three pairs of female monozygotic twins, all aged roughly 18 to 29 years, were included in the twin cohort. Positive isolation kits from Invitrogen were used to isolate CD4+ and CD8+ T cell populations. The data were also submitted as part of a second study, on T cells expressing NK-cell markers. From that second study: In sorted CD3+CD56+NKG2C+, CD3+CD56+NKG2C- and CD3+CD56-NKG2C+ T-cell subsets from eight or nine donors, TCR beta-chain repertoires were profiled. Of the eight sequenced donors, seven were found to be HCMV-seropositive and one was found to be HCMV-seronegative. In several experiments an anti-gammadeltaTCR antibody was added to restrict sorting to alphabetaTCR-expressing T cells. In six donors, the dominant CD3+CD56+NKG2C+ clonotypes were among the top 10 CD8+ clonotypes and accounted for roughly 1.0-8% of CD8+ T cells. Those dominant clonotypes were again the most abundant among CD3+CD56-NKG2C+ cells in a few donors, at about 28.3-60.1%. Whether the expanded NKG2C-expressing T cell clones were specific for HCMV antigens remained unclear. All eight donors whose samples were sequenced were randomly selected healthy volunteers, three of them men and five women. To determine HCMV serostatus, a commercial ELISA kit was used to detect HCMV-specific IgG in serum. MIGEC handled demultiplexing of the reads and grouping by UMI, while MiTCR was used to assemble and quantify clonotypes. Only TCR cDNA sequences supported by at least two reads were kept to exclude erroneous sequences. Downstream repertoire analysis used the tcR package, and clonotypes were matched across fractions by CDR3 nucleotide sequence plus V segment. VDJmatch was used to annotate antigen specificity against VDJdb, with one amino acid substitution in CDR3 permitted.

The chain uses TRBV20-1 and TRBJ2-7, and TRBD2 matches 10 of the central bases. The sample was CD4+ T cells sorted from blood. The receptor was derived from a woman between 18 and 29 years old in good health. The CDR3 region: CSAPKLAGAGEQYF. In nucleotide form, the sequence is TGCAGTGCCCCCAAGCTAGCGGGAGCTGGCGAGCAGTACTTC.